A single T cell receptor beta chain is shown here with its context. The sample belongs to a study of T cells in Graves' hyperthyroidism and ophthalmopathy. Study background: The initial diagnosis was the point when peripheral blood was collected, ahead of any treatment.

The germline V gene has CDR1 MDHEN and CDR2 SYDVKM. The CDR3 loop spans 15 amino acids. V lost 6 bases and J lost 1; bases outside the gene matches: 6. The investigators amplified TCR beta CDR3 regions from RNA transcripts. The TCR CDR3 first-round RT-PCR relied on the HTBI primer set. TCRdb processed the multiplex PCR reads anew with MiXCR; each CDR3 protein has one entry. There are around 250,000 distinct CDR3 sequences in the sample; approximately 24% occur only once, and about a third lies in the top ten. Uncontrolled infection, other autoimmune disease, pregnancy or lactation barred patients from enrollment. Roughly 10 ml of fresh peripheral blood supplied the PBMCs.

This clonotype was sampled from a woman in her forties with Graves' ophthalmopathy. The chain recombines TRBV28 with TRBJ2-5, with 9 bases matching TRBD2. The sample consisted of blood. In DNA form, the CDR3 reads TGTGCCAGCAGCCAACGACTAGCGGCCCAAGAGACCCAGTACTTC. It encodes CASSQRLAAQETQYF.